Presented here are 9 T cell receptor beta chains from one specimen sequenced in a study of identifying expanded T cells in peripheral blood. Measured with immunoSEQ multiplex PCR; TCRdb has only the in-frame clones, and not every one. The repertoire has 60,000 to 80,000 clones, about 90% of them found once; the top ten carry over 2.5%. The sequenced sample was blood. Receptors originate from a person between 18 and 69 years old in good health.

This chain links TRBV30 with TRBJ1-6, with unresolved D. V lost 8 bases and J lost 8, with 16 bases in between. The germline V gene has CDR1 GTSNPN and CDR2 SVGIG (reference sequence). CDR3 size: 13 residues. CDR3 protein: CALSGGSHSPLHF. CDR3 DNA sequence: TGTGCCCTTTCTGGTGGCTCGCATTCACCCCTCCACTTT.

This clone was detected a few times. The rearrangement uses TRBV5-1 and TRBJ2-5, with D possibly matching TRBD2 (6 bases). In germline, CDR1 is SGHRS, CDR2 YFSETQ. There are 19 residues in the CDR3. V lost 0 bases to trimming and J lost 1 base, with 22 bases between them. CDR3 in amino acids: CASSLGFSGGGPGQETQYF. The CDR3 region has the DNA TGCGCCAGCAGCTTGGGATTTAGCGGAGGAGGGCCGGGCCAAGAGACCCAGTACTTC. The full variable domain, completed using reference TRBV5-1 and TRBJ2-5, is KAGVTQTPRYLIKTRGQQVTLSCSPISGHRSVSWYQQTPGQGLQFLFEYFSETQRNKGNFPGRFSGRQFSNSRSEMNVSTLELGDSALYLCASSLGFSGGGPGQETQYFGPGTRLLVL.

The rearrangement links TRBV30 to TRBJ2-3; tentatively, D is TRBD1 (5 bases). The CDR3 covers 13 residues. The germline V and J ends were trimmed by 2 bases and 1 base, with 7 bases remaining between them. Germline V gene data show CDR1 as GTSNPN and CDR2 as SVGIG (reference sequence). CDR3 nucleotides: TGTGCCTGGAGTCCGACAGGCACAGATACGCAGTATTTT. Amino acid sequence: CAWSPTGTDTQYF.

The chain carries TRBV15 and TRBJ2-1; tentatively, D is TRBD2 (6 bases). Germline loops: CDR1 LNHNV, CDR2 YYDKDF (reference sequence). CDR3 length equals 15 residues. V lost 1 base to trimming and J lost 4 bases, with 11 bases between them. CDR3 nucleotide sequence: TGTGCCACCAGCAGAGGCGGGGTTTCGTACAATGAGCAGTTCTTC. Its protein product is CATSRGGVSYNEQFF.

The gene calls are TRBV30 and TRBJ1-2, with TRBD1 as a possible D gene (6 bases). The ends were cut back, 5 bases at V and 8 bases at J, with 15 bases in the middle. Germline CDR1 is GTSNPN and CDR2 is SVGIG (reference sequence). CDR3 length: 12 residues. This CDR3 reads CAWGAYREGYTF. CDR3 bases: TGTGCCTGGGGCGCTTACAGGGAAGGCTACACCTTC.

The genes are TRBV27 and TRBJ2-7, with D maybe TRBD1 (5 bases). The CDR3 totals 14 residues. Germline V gives CDR1 MNHEY, CDR2 SMNVEV (reference sequence). V gave up 3 bases and J gave up 2 bases, with 11 bases separating them. The CDR3 sequence: CASSFSAGTYEQYF. DNA of the CDR3: TGTGCCAGCAGTTTCTCGGCAGGGACCTACGAGCAGTACTTC.

The chain combines TRBV7-2 with TRBJ1-1; D may be TRBD1 (6 bases). Trimming pared 5 bases from V and 5 bases from J, leaving 9 bases between. The CDR3 runs 12 residues. Germline V gives CDR1 SGHTA, CDR2 FQGNSA. This chain's CDR3 is CASSPTGTEAFF. In DNA, the CDR3 is TGTGCCAGCAGCCCCACAGGGACTGAAGCTTTCTTT.

This chain joins TRBV2 and TRBJ2-1; D perhaps matches TRBD2 (5 bases). Germline V CDR1 and CDR2: SNHLY, FYNNEI. The germline V and J ends were trimmed by 1 base and 10 bases, with 11 bases remaining between them. The CDR3 covers 13 residues. CDR3 loop: CASSEVASGEQFF. As DNA, the CDR3 is TGTGCCAGCAGTGAAGTCGCGAGCGGCGAGCAGTTCTTC.

The genes are TRBV4-3 and TRBJ2-2, with 7 bases that match TRBD1. The CDR3 length is 18 residues. CDR1 is LGHNA, CDR2 YSLEER, per germline. J lost 2 bases, V lost 0 bases, and 9 bases had no gene match. This CDR3 is CASSQDPPHRGNTGELFF. DNA for the CDR3: TGCGCCAGCAGCCAAGATCCCCCCCACAGGGGTAACACCGGGGAGCTGTTTTTT.